The entry that follows covers one TCR beta chain sequence. Its target is unknown. This sample stems from a study of Ad26.COV2.S vaccination and SARS-CoV-2 variants. The overall study: Among those in the COV1001 Ad26.COV2.S trial arm was the donor. Ad26.COV2.S shots went into the muscle once or twice, 56 days apart.

Libraries were prepared by immunoSEQ multiplex PCR; TCRdb keeps only in-frame clonotypes and omits some of them. Among some 250,000 clones listed, over 75% were seen once. Study results and caveats: Substantial breadth in spike-specific CD8+ and CD4+ T cell responses was reportedly seen after vaccination. The TCR-based breadth and depth measures might underestimate overall T cell responses.

Indicated treatment: about 20 received Ad26.COV2.S at low or high dose, single or two shots; roughly five received placebo; per-sample allocation not given. Sampling happened 63 days after the first vaccine or placebo injection. Sequencing used peripheral blood, obtained in a trial of Ad26.COV2.S vaccine versus placebo. The TCR originated in a person between 18 and 60 years old who received the Ad26.COV2.S COVID-19 vaccine or a placebo.

CDR3 protein: CASSGETQYF. As DNA, the CDR3 is TGTGCCAGCAGTGGGGAGACCCAGTACTTC. This chain links TRBV11-1 with TRBJ2-5; no clear D gene. This CDR3 spans 10 amino acids. The V end lost 6 bases, the J end lost 5 bases, and 4 bases lay between the germline ends. Germline V gives CDR1 SGHAT, CDR2 FQDESV (reference sequence).